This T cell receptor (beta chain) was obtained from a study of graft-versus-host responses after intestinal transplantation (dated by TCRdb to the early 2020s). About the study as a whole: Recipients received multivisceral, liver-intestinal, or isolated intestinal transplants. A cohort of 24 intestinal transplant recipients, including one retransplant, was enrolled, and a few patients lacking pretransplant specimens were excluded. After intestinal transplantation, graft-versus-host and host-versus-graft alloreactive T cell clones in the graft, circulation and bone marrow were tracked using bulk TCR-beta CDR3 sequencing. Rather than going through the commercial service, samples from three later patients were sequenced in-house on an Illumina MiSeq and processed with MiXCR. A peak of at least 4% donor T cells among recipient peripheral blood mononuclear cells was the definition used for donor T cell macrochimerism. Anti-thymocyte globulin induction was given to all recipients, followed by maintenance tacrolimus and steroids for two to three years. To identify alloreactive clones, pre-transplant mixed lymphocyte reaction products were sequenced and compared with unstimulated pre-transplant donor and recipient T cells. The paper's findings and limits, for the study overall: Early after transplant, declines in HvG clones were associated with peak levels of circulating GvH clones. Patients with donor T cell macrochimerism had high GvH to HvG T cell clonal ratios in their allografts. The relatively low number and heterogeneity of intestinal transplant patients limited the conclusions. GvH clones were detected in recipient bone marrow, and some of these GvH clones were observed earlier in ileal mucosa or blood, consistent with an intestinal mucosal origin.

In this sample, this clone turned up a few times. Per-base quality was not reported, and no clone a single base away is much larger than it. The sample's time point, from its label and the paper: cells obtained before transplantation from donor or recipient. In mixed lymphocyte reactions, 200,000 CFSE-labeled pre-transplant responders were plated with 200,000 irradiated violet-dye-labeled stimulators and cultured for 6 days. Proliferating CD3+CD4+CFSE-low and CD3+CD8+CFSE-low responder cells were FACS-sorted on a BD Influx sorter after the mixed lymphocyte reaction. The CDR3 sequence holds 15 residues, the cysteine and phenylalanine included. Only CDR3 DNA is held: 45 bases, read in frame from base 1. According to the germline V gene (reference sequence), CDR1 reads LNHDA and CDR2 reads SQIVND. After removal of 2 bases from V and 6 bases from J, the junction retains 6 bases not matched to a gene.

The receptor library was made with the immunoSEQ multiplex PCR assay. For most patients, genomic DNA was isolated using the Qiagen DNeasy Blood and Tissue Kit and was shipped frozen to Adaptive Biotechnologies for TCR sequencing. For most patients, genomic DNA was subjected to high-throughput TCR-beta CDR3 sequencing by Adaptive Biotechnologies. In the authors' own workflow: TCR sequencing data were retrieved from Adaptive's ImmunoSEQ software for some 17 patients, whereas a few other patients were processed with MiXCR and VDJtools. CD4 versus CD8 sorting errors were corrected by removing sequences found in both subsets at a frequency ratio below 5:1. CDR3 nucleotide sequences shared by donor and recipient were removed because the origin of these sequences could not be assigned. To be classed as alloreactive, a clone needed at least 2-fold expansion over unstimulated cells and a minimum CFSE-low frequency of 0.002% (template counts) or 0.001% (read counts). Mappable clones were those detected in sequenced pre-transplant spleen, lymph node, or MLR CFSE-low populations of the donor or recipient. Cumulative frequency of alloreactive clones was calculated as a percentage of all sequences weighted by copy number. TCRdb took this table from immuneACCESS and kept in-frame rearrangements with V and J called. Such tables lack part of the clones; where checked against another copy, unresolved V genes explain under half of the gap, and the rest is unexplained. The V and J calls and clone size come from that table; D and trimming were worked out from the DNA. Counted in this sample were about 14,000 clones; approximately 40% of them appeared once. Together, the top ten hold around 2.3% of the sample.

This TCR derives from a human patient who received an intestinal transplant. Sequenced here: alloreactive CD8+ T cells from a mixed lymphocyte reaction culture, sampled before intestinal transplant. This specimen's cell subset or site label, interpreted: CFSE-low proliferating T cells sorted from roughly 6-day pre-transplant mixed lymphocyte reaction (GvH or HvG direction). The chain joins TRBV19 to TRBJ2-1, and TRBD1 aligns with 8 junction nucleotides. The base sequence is TGTGCCAGTAGTATAAGCGGTCAGGGGGCCAATGAGCAGTTCTTC. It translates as CASSISGQGANEQFF. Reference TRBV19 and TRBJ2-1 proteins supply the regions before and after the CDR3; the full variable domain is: DGGITQSPKYLFRKEGQNVTLSCEQNLNHDAMYWYRQDPGQGLRLIYYSQIVNDFQKGDIAEGYSVSREKKESFPLTVTSAQKNPTAFYLCASSISGQGANEQFFGPGTRLTVL.